This TCR beta chain derives from a study of T cell repertoires in cytomegalovirus infection. In the study overall: Carrying CMV and the relevant HLA type showed in public TCR beta signatures.

Per the germline V gene, CDR1 is DFQATT and CDR2 is SNEGSKA (reference sequence). V trimming: 3 bases; J trimming: 1 base; junction bases outside the gene matches: 9. This CDR3 spans 16 amino acids. TCRdb fed the reads into MiXCR, producing one record per CDR3 protein. The sample comprises approximately 600,000 distinct CDR3 sequences, 40% of which are singletons, and around 48% rests with the top ten. In the case of this clonotype: Its antigen is not identified.

This receptor was identified in a human donor in good health (CMV status not recorded). Some clones in this sample may be carry-over from other donors' samples. Sample: cultured PBMCs, taken from culture after CMV antigen stimulation. The J gene is TRBJ1-5, the V gene TRBV20-1; 7 bases match TRBD1. The CDR3 here is CSARRNRGMSNQPQHF. The CDR3 bases are TGCAGTGCTAGGCGTAACAGGGGAATGAGCAATCAGCCCCAGCATTTT.